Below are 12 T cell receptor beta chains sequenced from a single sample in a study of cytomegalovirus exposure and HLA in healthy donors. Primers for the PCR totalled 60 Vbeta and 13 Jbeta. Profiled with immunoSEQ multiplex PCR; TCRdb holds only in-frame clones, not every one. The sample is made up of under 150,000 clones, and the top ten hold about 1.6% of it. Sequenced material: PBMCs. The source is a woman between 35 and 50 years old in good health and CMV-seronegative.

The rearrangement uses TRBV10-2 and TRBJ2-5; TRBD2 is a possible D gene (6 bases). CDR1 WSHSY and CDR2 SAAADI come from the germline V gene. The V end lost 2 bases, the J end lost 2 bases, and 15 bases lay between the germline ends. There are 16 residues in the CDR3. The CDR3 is CASSEVSGTPQETQYF. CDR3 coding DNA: TGCGCCAGCAGTGAGGTTTCCGGGACTCCACAAGAGACCCAGTACTTC.

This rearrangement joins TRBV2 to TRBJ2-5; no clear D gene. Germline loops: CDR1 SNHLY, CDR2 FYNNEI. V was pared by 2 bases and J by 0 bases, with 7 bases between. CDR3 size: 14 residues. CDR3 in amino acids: CASSELEYQETQYF. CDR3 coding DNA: TGTGCCAGCAGTGAACTAGAGTACCAAGAGACCCAGTACTTC.

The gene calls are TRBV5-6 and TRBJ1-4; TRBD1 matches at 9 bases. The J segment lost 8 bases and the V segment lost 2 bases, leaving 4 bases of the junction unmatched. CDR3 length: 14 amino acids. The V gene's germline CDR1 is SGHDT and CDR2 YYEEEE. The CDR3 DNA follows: TGTGCCAGCAGCTTTGACAGGGGGTGGGAAAAACTGTTTTTT. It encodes CASSFDRGWEKLFF.

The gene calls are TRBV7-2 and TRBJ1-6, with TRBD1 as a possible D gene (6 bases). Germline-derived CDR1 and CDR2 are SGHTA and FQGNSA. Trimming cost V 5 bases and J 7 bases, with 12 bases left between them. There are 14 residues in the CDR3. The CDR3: CASSPQGSNSPLHF. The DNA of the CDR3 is TGTGCCAGCAGCCCACAGGGTTCAAATTCACCCCTCCACTTT.

This CDR3 is CASSPRQGLYGYTF. The CDR3 DNA follows: TGTGCCAGCAGCCCCAGACAGGGTCTCTATGGCTACACCTTC. This chain uses TRBV5-4 with TRBJ1-2; 7 bases align to TRBD1. The CDR3 covers 14 residues. The germline V gene has CDR1 SGHNT and CDR2 YYREEE (reference sequence). After removal of 4 bases from V and 4 bases from J, the junction contained 7 bases not matched to a gene.

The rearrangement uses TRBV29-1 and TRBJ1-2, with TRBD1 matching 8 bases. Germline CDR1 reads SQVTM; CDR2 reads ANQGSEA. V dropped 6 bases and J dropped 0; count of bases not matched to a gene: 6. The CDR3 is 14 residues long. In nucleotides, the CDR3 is TGCAGCGTCCCCGGGACAGGAGCTAACTATGGCTACACCTTC. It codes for CSVPGTGANYGYTF.

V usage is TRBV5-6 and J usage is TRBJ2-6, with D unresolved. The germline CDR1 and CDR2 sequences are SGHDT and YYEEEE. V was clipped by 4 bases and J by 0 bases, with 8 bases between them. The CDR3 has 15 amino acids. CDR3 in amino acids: CASSPTYSGANVLTF. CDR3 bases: TGTGCCAGCAGCCCCACATACTCTGGGGCCAACGTCCTGACTTTC.

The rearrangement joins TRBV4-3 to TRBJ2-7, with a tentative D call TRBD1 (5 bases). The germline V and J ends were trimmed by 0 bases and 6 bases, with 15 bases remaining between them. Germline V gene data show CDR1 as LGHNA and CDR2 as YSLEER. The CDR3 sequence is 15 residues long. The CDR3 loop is CASSQEAQAQGEQYF. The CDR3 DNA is TGCGCCAGCAGCCAAGAGGCGCAGGCCCAGGGCGAGCAGTACTTC.

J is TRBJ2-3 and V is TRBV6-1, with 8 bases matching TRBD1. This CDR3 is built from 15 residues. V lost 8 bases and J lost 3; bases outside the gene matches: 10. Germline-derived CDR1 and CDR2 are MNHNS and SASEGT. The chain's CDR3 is CASSQGQVKTDTQYF. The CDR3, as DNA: TGTGCCAGCTCCCAGGGACAGGTAAAAACAGATACGCAGTATTTT.

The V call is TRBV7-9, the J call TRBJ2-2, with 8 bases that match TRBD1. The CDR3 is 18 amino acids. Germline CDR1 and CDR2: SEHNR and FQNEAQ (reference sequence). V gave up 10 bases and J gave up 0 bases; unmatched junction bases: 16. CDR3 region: CAILVPGQVYANTGELFF. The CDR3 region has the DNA TGTGCCATATTAGTACCGGGACAGGTTTACGCGAACACCGGGGAGCTGTTTTTT.

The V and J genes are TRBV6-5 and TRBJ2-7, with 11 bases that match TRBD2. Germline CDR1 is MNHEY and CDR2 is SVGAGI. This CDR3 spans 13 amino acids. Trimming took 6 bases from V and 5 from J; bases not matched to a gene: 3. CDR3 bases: TGTGCCAGCAGACTAGCGGGGGCTAACGAGCAGTACTTC. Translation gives CASRLAGANEQYF.

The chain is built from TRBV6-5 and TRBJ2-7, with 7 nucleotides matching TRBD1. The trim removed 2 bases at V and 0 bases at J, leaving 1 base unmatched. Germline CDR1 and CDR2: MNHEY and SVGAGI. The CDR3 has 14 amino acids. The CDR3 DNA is TGTGCCAGCAGTTACCGGGACAGCTCCTACGAGCAGTACTTC. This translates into CASSYRDSSYEQYF.